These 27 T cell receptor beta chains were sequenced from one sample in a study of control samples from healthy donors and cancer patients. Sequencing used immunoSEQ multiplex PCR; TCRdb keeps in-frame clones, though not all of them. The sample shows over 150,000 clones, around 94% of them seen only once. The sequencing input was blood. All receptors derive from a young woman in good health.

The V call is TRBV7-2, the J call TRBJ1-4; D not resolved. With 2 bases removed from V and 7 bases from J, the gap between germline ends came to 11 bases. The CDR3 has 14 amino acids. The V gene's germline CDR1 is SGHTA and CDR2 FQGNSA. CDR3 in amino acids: CASSLRTSSEKLFF. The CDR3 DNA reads TGTGCCAGCAGCTTACGGACTAGTAGTGAAAAACTGTTTTTT.

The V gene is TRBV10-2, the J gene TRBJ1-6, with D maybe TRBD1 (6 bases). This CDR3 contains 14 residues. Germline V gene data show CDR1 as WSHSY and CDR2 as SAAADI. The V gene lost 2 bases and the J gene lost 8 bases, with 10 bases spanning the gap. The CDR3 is CASSEAQGYSPLHF. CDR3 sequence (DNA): TGCGCCAGCAGTGAGGCGCAGGGGTATTCACCCCTCCACTTT.

DNA for the CDR3: TGTGCCAGCATCCCCCCCGGAGGGGGTGAGCAGTTCTTC. Its translation is CASIPPGGGEQFF. This chain links TRBV12-3 or TRBV12-4 with TRBJ2-1; D tentatively reads TRBD1 or TRBD2 (6 bases each). With 7 bases removed from V and 9 bases from J, the gap between germline ends came to 16 bases. The CDR3 consists of 13 residues.

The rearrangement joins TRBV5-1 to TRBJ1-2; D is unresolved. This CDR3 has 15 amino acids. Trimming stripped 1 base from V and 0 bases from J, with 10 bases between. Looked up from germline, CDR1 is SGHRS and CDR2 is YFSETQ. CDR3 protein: CASSLNRKTNYGYTF. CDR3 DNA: TGCGCCAGCAGCTTGAACAGAAAAACTAACTATGGCTACACCTTC.

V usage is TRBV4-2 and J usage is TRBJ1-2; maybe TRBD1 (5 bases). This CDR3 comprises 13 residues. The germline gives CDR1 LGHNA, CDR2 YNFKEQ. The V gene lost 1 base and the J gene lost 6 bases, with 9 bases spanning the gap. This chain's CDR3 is CASSQAGTDGYTF. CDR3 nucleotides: TGTGCCAGCAGCCAAGCCGGGACTGATGGCTACACCTTC.

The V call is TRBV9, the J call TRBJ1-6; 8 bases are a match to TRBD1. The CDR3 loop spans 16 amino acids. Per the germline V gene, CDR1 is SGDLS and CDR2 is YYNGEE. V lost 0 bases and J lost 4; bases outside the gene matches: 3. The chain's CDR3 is CASSVEGDRYNSPLHF. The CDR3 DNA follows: TGTGCCAGCAGCGTAGAAGGGGACAGGTATAATTCACCCCTCCACTTT.

The CDR3 region has the DNA TGTGCCAGCAGCCATATAACCGACAGGGATAAAGGCTACACCTTC. It specifies CASSHITDRDKGYTF. The chain recombines TRBV9 with TRBJ1-2; TRBD1 matches 7 bases. CDR1 is SGDLS and CDR2 is YYNGEE in the germline V gene. The ends lost 4 bases at V and 8 bases at J; junction bases unmatched: 14. The CDR3 sequence is 15 residues long.

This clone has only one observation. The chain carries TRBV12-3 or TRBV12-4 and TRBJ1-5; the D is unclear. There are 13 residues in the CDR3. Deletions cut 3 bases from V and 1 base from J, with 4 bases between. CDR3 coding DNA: TGTGCCAGCAGTTTGGGGAGCAATCAGCCCCAGCATTTT. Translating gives CASSLGSNQPQHF.

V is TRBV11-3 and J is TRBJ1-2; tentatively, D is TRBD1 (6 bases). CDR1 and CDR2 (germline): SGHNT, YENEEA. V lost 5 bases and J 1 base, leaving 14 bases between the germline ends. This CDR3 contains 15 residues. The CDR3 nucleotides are TGTGCCAGCAGCCTCGCGACAGGCCTTAACTATGGCTACACCTTC. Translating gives CASSLATGLNYGYTF.

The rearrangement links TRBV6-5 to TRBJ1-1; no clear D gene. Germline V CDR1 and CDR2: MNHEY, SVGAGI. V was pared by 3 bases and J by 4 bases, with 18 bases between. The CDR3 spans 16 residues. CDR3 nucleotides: TGTGCCAGCAGTTATTGGCAGTCCCACGGTGGCACTGAAGCTTTCTTT. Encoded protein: CASSYWQSHGGTEAFF.

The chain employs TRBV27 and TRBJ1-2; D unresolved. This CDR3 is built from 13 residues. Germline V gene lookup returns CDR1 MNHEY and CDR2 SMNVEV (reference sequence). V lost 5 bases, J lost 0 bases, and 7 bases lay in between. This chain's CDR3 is CASSPGPNYGYTF. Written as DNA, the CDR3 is TGTGCCAGCAGTCCGGGCCCTAACTATGGCTACACCTTC.

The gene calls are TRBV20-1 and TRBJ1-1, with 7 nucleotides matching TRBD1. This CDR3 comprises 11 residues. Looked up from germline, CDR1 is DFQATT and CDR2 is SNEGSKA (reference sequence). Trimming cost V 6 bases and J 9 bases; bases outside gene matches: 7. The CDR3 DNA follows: TGCAGTGCCGACGGGACAGTGCAAGCTTTCTTT. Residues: CSADGTVQAFF.

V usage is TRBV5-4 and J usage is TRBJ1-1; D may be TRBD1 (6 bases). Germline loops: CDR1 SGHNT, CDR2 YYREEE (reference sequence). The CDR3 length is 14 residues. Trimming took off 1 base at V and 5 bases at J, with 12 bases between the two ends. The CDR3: CASSLYGGQTEAFF. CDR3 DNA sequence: TGTGCCAGCAGCTTGTACGGGGGGCAAACTGAAGCTTTCTTT.

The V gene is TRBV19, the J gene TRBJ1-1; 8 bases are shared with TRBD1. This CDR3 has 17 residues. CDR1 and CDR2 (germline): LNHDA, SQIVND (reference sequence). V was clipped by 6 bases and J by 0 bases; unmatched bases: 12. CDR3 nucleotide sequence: TGTGCCAGTAGCCCGGACAGGGATACCTACATGAACACTGAAGCTTTCTTT. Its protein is CASSPDRDTYMNTEAFF.

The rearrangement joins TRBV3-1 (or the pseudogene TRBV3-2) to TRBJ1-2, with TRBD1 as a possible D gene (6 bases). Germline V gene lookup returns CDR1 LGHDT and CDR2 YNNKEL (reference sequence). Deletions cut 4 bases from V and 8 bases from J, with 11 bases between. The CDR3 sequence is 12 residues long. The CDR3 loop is CASSRTENGYTF. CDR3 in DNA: TGTGCCAGCAGCCGGACAGAGAACGGCTACACCTTC.

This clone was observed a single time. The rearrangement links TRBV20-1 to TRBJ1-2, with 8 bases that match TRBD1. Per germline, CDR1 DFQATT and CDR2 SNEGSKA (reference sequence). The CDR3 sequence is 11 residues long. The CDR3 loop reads CRTGDDYGYTF. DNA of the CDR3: TGCAGGACAGGGGACGACTATGGCTACACCTTC.

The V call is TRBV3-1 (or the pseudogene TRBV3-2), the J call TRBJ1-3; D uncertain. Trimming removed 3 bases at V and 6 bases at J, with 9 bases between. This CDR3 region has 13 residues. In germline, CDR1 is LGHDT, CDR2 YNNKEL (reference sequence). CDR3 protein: CASSHSEENTIYF. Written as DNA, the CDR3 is TGTGCCAGCAGCCACTCGGAGGAAAACACCATATATTTT.

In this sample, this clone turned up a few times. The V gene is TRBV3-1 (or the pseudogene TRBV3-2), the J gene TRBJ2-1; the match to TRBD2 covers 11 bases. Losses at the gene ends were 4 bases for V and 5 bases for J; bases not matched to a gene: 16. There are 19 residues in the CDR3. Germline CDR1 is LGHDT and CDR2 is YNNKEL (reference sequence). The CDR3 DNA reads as TGTGCCAGCAGCCCCCGGCTAGCGGGAGGTACCCCGTTTCACAATGAGCAGTTCTTC. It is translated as CASSPRLAGGTPFHNEQFF.

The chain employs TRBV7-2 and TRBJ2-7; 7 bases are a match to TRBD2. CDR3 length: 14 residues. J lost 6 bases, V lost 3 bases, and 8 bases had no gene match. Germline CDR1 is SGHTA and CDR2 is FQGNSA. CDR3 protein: CASSLEGGPREQYF. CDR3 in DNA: TGTGCCAGCAGCTTGGAGGGAGGGCCACGCGAGCAGTACTTC.

CDR3 DNA: TGTGCCAGCAGCGCCGGACGGGCATATGGCTACACCTTC. Its translation is CASSAGRAYGYTF. The gene calls are TRBV7-8 and TRBJ1-2; unclear D gene. Between the trimmed V and J ends, which lost 5 bases and 5 bases, there was a span of 12 bases. Per the germline V gene, CDR1 is SGHVS and CDR2 is FQNEAQ. The CDR3 is 13 amino acids. The complete variable domain, with remaining parts taken from reference TRBV7-8 and TRBJ1-2, reads GAGVSQSPRYKVAKRGQDVALRCDPISGHVSLFWYQQALGQGPEFLTYFQNEAQLDKSGLPSDRFFAERPEGSVSTLKIQRTQQEDSAVYLCASSAGRAYGYTFGSGTRLTVV.

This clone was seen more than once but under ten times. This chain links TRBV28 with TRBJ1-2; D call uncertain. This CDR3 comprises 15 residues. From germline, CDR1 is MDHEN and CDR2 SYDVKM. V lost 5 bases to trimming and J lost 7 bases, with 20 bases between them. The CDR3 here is CASSRAGRKIGGYTF. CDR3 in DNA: TGTGCCAGCAGTCGGGCCGGGAGAAAAATCGGTGGCTACACCTTC.

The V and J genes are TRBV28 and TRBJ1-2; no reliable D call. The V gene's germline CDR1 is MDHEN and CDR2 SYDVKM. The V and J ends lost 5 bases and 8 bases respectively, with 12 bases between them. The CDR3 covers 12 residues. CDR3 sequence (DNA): TGTGCCAGCAGTGCCCCCCACTTGGGCTACACCTTC. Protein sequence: CASSAPHLGYTF.

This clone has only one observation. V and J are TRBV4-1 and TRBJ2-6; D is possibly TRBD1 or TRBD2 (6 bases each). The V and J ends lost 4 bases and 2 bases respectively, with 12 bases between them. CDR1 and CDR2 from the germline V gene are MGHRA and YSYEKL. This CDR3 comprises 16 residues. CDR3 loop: CASSPPGGTGANVLTF. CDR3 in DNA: TGCGCCAGCAGCCCCCCCGGGGGCACTGGGGCCAACGTCCTGACTTTC.

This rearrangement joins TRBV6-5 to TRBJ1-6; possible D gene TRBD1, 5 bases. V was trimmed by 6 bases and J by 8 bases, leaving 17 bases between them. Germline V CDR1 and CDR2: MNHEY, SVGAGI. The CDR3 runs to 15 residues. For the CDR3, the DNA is TGTGCCAGCAGCAACCACGGAGGGGAGGATTCACCCCTCCACTTT. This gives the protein CASSNHGGEDSPLHF.

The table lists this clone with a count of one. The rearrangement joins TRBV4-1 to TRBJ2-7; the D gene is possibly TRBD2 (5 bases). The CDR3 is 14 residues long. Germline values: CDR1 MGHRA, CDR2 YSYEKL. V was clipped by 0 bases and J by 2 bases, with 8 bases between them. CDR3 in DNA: TGCGCCAGCAGCCAAGAGGACGGGACCTACGAGCAGTACTTC. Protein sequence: CASSQEDGTYEQYF.

The DNA of the CDR3 is TGTGCCAGCAGTGAATTCAGGGTCCAGGTCGAGCAGTACTTC. It translates to CASSEFRVQVEQYF. V gene TRBV6-1 combines with J gene TRBJ2-7, with D perhaps matching TRBD1 (5 bases). The V end lost 2 bases, the J end lost 6 bases, and 14 bases lay between the germline ends. CDR1 is MNHNS and CDR2 is SASEGT in the germline V gene. The CDR3 consists of 14 residues.

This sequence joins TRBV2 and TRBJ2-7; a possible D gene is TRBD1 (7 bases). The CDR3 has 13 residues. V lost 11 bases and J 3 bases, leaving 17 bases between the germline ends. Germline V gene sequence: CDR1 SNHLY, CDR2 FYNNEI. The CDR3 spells CAGGTVGSYEQYF. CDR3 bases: TGTGCCGGAGGGACAGTAGGAAGCTACGAGCAGTACTTC.